This T cell receptor (beta chain) was documented in a study of early T cells in non-severe SARS-CoV-2 infection. Study context: Sequenced bulk RNA came from whole blood that was unsorted, and chains were unpaired. General observations from the study: VDJdb matching skewed toward anti-spike CD8 responses, missing private and CD4 specificities.

This clonotype has more than one count but fewer than ten. The antigen is not known. CDR1 and CDR2 from the germline V gene are SGHTA and FQGNSA. This CDR3 contains 13 residues. Losses at the gene ends were 5 bases for V and 9 bases for J; bases not matched to a gene: 6. Individual cDNA molecules each received unique molecular identifiers attached to them. TCRdb re-called the 5' RACE reads through MiXCR, storing one row per CDR3 protein. Among about 83,000 distinct CDR3 sequences listed, around 15% were seen once. The gene calls are TRBV7-2 and TRBJ2-1, with 8 bases lining up with TRBD1. Sequencing was done on a sample of whole blood. This TCR came from an adult who was a healthcare worker with PCR-confirmed SARS-CoV-2 infection or an uninfected control (not recorded which). The CDR3 DNA reads as TGTGCCAGCAGCCTGCGACAGGGGACTGAGCAGTTCTTC. This encodes CASSLRQGTEQFF. Full variable domain (missing parts from reference TRBV7-2 and TRBJ2-1): GAGVSQSPSNKVTEKGKDVELRCDPISGHTALYWYRQSLGQGLEFLIYFQGNSAPDKSGLPSDRFSAERTGGSVSTLTIQRTQQEDSAVYLCASSLRQGTEQFFGPGTRLTVL.